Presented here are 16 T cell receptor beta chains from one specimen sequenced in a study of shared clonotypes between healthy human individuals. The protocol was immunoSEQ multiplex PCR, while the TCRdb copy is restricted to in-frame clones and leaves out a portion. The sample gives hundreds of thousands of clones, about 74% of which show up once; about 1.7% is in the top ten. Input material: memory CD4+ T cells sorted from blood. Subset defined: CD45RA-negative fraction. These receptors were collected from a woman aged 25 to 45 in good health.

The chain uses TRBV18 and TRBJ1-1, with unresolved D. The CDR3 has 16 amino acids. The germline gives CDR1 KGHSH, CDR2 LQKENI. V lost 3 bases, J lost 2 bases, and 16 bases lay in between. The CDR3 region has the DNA TGTGCCAGCTCACCGCTAGGGCTTAGCAGAAACACTGAAGCTTTCTTT. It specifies CASSPLGLSRNTEAFF.

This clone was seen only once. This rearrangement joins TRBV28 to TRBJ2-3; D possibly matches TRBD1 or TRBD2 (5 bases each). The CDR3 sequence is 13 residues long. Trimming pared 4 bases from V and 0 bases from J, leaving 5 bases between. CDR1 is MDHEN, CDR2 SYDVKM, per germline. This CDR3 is CASSWGSTDTQYF. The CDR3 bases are TGTGCCAGCAGTTGGGGGAGCACAGATACGCAGTATTTT.

This CDR3 is CASSGWGFLGTDTQYF. CDR3 sequence (DNA): TGTGCCAGCAGTGGATGGGGCTTCCTCGGGACAGATACGCAGTATTTT. This chain links TRBV6-1 with TRBJ2-3; D is possibly TRBD1 (5 bases). The length of the CDR3 is 16 residues. Germline values: CDR1 MNHNS, CDR2 SASEGT. Deletions cut 4 bases from V and 3 bases from J, with 17 bases between.

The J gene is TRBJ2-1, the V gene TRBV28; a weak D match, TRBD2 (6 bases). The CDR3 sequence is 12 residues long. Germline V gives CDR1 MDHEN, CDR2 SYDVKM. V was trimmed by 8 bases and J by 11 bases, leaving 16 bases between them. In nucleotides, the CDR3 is TGTGCCAGCCATTTAGCGGTGGGAAAGCAGTTCTTC. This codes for CASHLAVGKQFF.

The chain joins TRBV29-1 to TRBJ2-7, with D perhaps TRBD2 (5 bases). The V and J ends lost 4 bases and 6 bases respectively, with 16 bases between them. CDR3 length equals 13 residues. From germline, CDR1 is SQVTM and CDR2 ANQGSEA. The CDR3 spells CSVGSGENGEQYF. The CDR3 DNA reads TGCAGCGTTGGTTCCGGGGAGAACGGCGAGCAGTACTTC.

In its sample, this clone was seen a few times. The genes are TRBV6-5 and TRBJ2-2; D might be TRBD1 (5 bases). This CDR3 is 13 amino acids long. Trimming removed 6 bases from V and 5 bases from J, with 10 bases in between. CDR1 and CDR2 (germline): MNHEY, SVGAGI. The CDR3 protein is CASSLQETGELFF. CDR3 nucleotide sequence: TGTGCCAGCAGCTTACAGGAGACCGGGGAGCTGTTTTTT.

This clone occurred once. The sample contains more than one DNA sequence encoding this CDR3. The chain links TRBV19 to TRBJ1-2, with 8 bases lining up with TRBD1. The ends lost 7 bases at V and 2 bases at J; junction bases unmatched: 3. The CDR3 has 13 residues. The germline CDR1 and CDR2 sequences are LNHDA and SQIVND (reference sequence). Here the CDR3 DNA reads TGTGCCAGTACCAGGACAGGGAACTATGGCTACACCTTC. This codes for CASTRTGNYGYTF.

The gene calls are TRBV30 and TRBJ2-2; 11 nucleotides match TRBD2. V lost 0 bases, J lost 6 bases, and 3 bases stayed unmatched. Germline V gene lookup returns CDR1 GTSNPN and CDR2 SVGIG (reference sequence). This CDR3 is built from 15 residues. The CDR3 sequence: CAWSVLAGVAGELFF. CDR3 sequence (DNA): TGTGCCTGGAGTGTACTAGCGGGAGTGGCCGGGGAGCTGTTTTTT. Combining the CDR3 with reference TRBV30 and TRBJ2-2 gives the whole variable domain SQTIHQWPATLVQPVGSPLSLECTVEGTSNPNLYWYRQAAGRGLQLLFYSVGIGQISSEVPQNLSASRPQDRQFILSSKKLLLSDSGFYLCAWSVLAGVAGELFFGEGSRLTVL.

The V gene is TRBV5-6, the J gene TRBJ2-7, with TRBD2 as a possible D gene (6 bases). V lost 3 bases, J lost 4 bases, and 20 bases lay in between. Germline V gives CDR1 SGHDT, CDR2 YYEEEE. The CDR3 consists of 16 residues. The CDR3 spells CASSSTRRGDRYEQYF. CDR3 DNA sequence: TGTGCCAGCAGCTCAACACGGCGCGGGGATAGGTACGAGCAGTACTTC.

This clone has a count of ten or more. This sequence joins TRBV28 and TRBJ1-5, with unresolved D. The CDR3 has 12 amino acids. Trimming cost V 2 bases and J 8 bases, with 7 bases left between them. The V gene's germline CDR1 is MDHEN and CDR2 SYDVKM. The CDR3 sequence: CASSLRPEPQHF. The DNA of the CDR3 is TGTGCCAGCAGTTTAAGGCCGGAGCCCCAGCATTTT. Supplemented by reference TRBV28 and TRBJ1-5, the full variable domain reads DVKVTQSSRYLVKRTGEKVFLECVQDMDHENMFWYRQDPGLGLRLIYFSYDVKMKEKGDIPEGYSVSREKKERFSLILESASTNQTSMYLCASSLRPEPQHFGDGTRLSIL.

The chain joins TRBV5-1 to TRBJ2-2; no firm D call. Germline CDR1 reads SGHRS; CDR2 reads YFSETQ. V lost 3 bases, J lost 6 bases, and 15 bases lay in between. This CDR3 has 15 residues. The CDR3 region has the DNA TGCGCCAGCAGCTCTGGACGGGCGGATCCCGGGGAGCTGTTTTTT. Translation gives CASSSGRADPGELFF.

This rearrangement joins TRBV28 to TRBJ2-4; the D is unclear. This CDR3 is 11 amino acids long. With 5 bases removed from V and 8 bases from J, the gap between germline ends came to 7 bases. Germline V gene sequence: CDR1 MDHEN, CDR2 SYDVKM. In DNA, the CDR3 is TGTGCCAGCAGTCGCTATGACATTCAGTACTTC. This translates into CASSRYDIQYF.

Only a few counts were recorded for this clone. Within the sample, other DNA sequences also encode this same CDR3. The DNA for the CDR3 is TGCGCCAGCAGTGAGTCAACAGATACGCAGTATTTT. As protein: CASSESTDTQYF. The chain links TRBV10-1 to TRBJ2-3, with D uncertain. V lost 0 bases to trimming and J lost 3 bases, with 1 base between them. There are 12 residues in the CDR3. Germline V CDR1 and CDR2: WNHNN, SYGVQD (reference sequence).

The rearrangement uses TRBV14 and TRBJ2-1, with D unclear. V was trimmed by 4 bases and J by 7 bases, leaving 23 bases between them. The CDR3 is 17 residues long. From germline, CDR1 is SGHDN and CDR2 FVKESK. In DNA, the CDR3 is TGTGCCAGCAGCCGTCTAACTTCCCGGACCATTAGGAATGAGCAGTTCTTC. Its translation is CASSRLTSRTIRNEQFF.

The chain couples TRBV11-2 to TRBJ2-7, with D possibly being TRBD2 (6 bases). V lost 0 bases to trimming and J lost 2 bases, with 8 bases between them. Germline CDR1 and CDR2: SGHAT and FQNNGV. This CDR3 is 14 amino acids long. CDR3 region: CASSLEGRTYEQYF. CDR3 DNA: TGTGCCAGCAGCTTAGAGGGGAGGACCTACGAGCAGTACTTC.

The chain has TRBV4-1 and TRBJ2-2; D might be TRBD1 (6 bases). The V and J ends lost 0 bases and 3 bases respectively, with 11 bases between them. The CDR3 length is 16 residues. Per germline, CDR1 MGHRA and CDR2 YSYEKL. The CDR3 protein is CASSQERGFDTGELFF. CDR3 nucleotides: TGCGCCAGCAGCCAAGAAAGGGGGTTCGACACCGGGGAGCTGTTTTTT.